The rows below give T cell receptor beta chains drawn from one sample of a study of cytomegalovirus exposure and HLA in healthy donors. Repertoires were generated with immunoSEQ multiplex PCR, while TCRdb's copy carries only in-frame clones and drops some. The data contain 85,000 to 100,000 clones, 50% to 80% of them singletons. Sequences were obtained from PBMCs. These receptors came from a man in his 60s in good health and CMV-seronegative. The CDR3 runs from the conserved cysteine through the conserved F or W. D genes are given only for firm matches. Clone size is not always given. Where it is, it says once, few, many or a class for expanded clones.

clone_size,j_call,d_call,v_call,cdr3_nt,cdr3_aa
-,TRBJ2-7,-,TRBV5-1,TGCGCCAGCAGCCAGGGAGGCCCAGCAGTCGAGCAGTACTTC,CASSQGGPAVEQYF
-,TRBJ2-5,TRBD2,TRBV18,TGTGCCAGCTCACCCCTCGGGGCGGGGGGTGAAGAGACCCAGTACTTC,CASSPLGAGGEETQYF
once,TRBJ1-5,-,TRBV6-5,TGTGCCAGCAGTTACGATAGGGACACGACCCAGCATTTT,CASSYDRDTTQHF
-,TRBJ1-1,-,TRBV5-1,TGCGCCAGCAGCCCCTCAGGGGAAGGGAACACTGAAGCTTTCTTT,CASSPSGEGNTEAFF
-,TRBJ2-7,TRBD1,TRBV9,TGTGCCAGCAGCAAGGGACAGGGGAGCTACGAGCAGTACTTC,CASSKGQGSYEQYF
-,TRBJ2-2,TRBD1,TRBV2,TGTGCCAGCAGTGTTGGGACAGCTGGGGGCGGGGAGCTGTTTTTT,CASSVGTAGGGELFF
-,TRBJ1-4,TRBD1,TRBV10-2,TGCGCCAGCAGTGTCTCTCAGGGGGAAGCAACTAATGAAAAACTGTTTTTT,CASSVSQGEATNEKLFF
-,TRBJ2-1,TRBD1,TRBV7-7,TGTGCTAGCAGCTTAGAAACAGGGGAGAACAATGAGCAGTTCTTC,CASSLETGENNEQFF
-,TRBJ2-1,TRBD2,TRBV28,TGTGCCAGCAGCCCGGCACCGGGAGGGGGTGAGCAGTTCTTC,CASSPAPGGGEQFF
-,TRBJ1-1,-,TRBV21-1,TGTGCCAGCAGGAGGGGGCAGACTGAAGCTTTCTTT,CASRRGQTEAFF
-,TRBJ2-2,TRBD2,TRBV6-1,TGTGCCAGCGGTAATAGAGCGGGGGGCACCGGGGAGCTGTTTTTT,CASGNRAGGTGELFF
-,TRBJ1-6,TRBD1,TRBV18,TGTGCCAGCTCACCGGGGACAGGGAATAATTCACCCCTCCACTTT,CASSPGTGNNSPLHF
-,TRBJ1-1,-,TRBV19,TGTGCCAGTAGGACCCCCGGGTGGACTGAAGCTTTCTTT,CASRTPGWTEAFF
few,TRBJ2-1,-,TRBV5-5,TGTGCCAGCAGCTCAGGGCAGAGCACAAGGAATGAGCAGTTCTTC,CASSSGQSTRNEQFF
-,TRBJ2-1,TRBD1,TRBV28,TGTGCCAGCAGTTTATTCGGGGGAACAGGGGGCAAACCGTTCTTC,CASSLFGGTGGKPFF
-,TRBJ1-2,-,TRBV9,TGTGCCAGCAGCGTAGATGAGAACTATGGCTACGCCTTC,CASSVDENYGYAF
-,TRBJ2-2,-,TRBV12-5,TGTGCTAGTATCCCGGTGGGAGCGGCAATAGGGGGCGGGGAGCTGTTTTTT,CASIPVGAAIGGGELFF
-,TRBJ1-2,TRBD1,TRBV4-1,TGCGCCAGCAGCCAAGGAGACAGGGGCAACTATGGCTACACCTTC,CASSQGDRGNYGYTF
-,TRBJ1-1,-,TRBV5-4,TGTGCCAGCAGCTGGGGGCCAGGGTTGAACACTGAAGCTTTCTTT,CASSWGPGLNTEAFF
-,TRBJ1-3,-,TRBV5-6,TGTGCCAGCAGCTTGAACTTCCGAGGAAACACCATATATTTT,CASSLNFRGNTIYF
few,TRBJ2-7,TRBD1,TRBV29-1,TGCAGCGTGACAGGGCACGAGCAGTACTTC,CSVTGHEQYF
-,TRBJ1-1,-,TRBV5-1,TGCGCCAGCAGCTCCGACGGGGGCACTGAAGCTTTCTTT,CASSSDGGTEAFF